One T cell receptor (beta chain) is described in this entry. The data derive from a study of blood T cell repertoires in COVID-19. For the study at large: Before being deemed recovered, Cohort 3 donors had two negative PCRs, clearance, or symptom resolution. The United States, Italy and Spain supplied acute and convalescent COVID-19 samples.

The study drew participants aged about 18 to 95 years from approximately 25 US areas. V was clipped by 0 bases and J by 4 bases, with 16 bases between them. Per germline, CDR1 SEHNR and CDR2 FQNEAQ (reference sequence). This CDR3 has 17 residues. In the authors' methods: Reference gene primer amplification gave estimated nucleated cell counts. Using immunoSEQ multiplex PCR, the repertoire was profiled, and TCRdb retains in-frame clones only, with some absent. The DNA was the basis for D and trimming; V, J and clone size are from that table. This sample has around 190,000 clones; roughly nine tenths occur once, and the top ten carry approximately 25%.

The source of this sequence is a woman aged 35 to 49 in a cohort exposed to, infected with or recovered from COVID-19 (not recorded which). The V call is TRBV7-9, the J call TRBJ2-1, with D possibly matching TRBD2 (6 bases). Sequenced sample: PBMCs or T cells enriched from blood (not recorded which). The CDR3 loop reads CASSLAAGSPWYNEQFF. CDR3 nucleotides: TGTGCCAGCAGCTTAGCGGCGGGATCCCCTTGGTACAATGAGCAGTTCTTC.